The clone carrying this T cell receptor (beta chain) was detected only a few times. The antigen remains undetermined. These data originate in a study of response to subunit inactivated influenza vaccine. TCRdb redid the calling of the RT-PCR reads with MiXCR, one entry per CDR3 protein. This table holds approximately 490,000 distinct CDR3 sequences, 6.5% to 8% found once. Whole-study findings and limits: The authors put forward the suggestion that each seasonal influenza vaccination may bring in only a limited number of new T cells.

This CDR3 has 17 residues. V was clipped by 0 bases and J by 5 bases, with 21 bases between them. From germline, CDR1 is DFQATT and CDR2 SNEGSKA (reference sequence). The TCR originated in a man aged 50-75 years who received an inactivated influenza vaccine. This chain links TRBV20-1 with TRBJ2-3; weak D call: TRBD2 (7 bases). The material sequenced was PBMCs from blood, taken around 25 months after vaccination. CDR3 DNA sequence: TGCAGTGCTAGAGACGTCTACGCGGGGGCCGGTCGAGATACGCAGTATTTT. Residues: CSARDVYAGAGRDTQYF.